The 21 T cell receptor beta chains below were found in one sample sequenced in a study of spatial heterogeneity in lung cancer. Study-wide points: Expanded intratumoral alpha and beta TCR counts tracked tumor mutation counts.

Stated time point: sample taken at primary tumor resection. These receptors have no identified antigens. TCRdb reanalysed the 5' RACE reads using MiXCR and keeps one entry per CDR3 protein. The sample has 15,000 to 20,000 distinct CDR3 sequences; about 6.3% are singletons. Sequencing used lung tumor tissue, obtained at surgery. The receptors were sampled from a male donor with early-stage non-small cell lung cancer.

This clonotype was observed at least ten times. This beta chain appears as a stray read in a library generated for alpha chains; its size is not informative. V and J are TRBV28 and TRBJ2-3; 10 bases map to TRBD1. The CDR3 has 14 residues. Germline loops: CDR1 MDHEN, CDR2 SYDVKM. The V segment lost 8 bases and the J segment 6 bases; nucleotides outside the gene matches: 8. The CDR3 DNA sequence: TGTGCCAGCTTGGGACAGGGGATAGTGGATACGCAGTATTTT. It encodes CASLGQGIVDTQYF.

Ten or more counts support this clonotype. The size of this beta chain means little, since it is a stray read in a library made for alpha chains. The CDR3 coding sequence is TGTGCCAGCAACCCTAGTGGGGGATTGACTGAGCAGTTCTTC. Its translation: CASNPSGGLTEQFF. This sequence joins TRBV7-2 and TRBJ2-1; D is tentatively TRBD1 or TRBD2 (5 bases each). The CDR3 covers 14 residues. The V gene's germline CDR1 is SGHTA and CDR2 FQGNSA. Trimming pared 7 bases from V and 9 bases from J, leaving 19 bases between.

Of note for this clonotype: Because this beta chain is a stray read in a library intended to capture alpha chains, its abundance should not be given much weight. V gene TRBV12-3 or TRBV12-4 combines with J gene TRBJ1-5; weak D call: TRBD1 (6 bases). The CDR3 consists of 14 residues. Trimming stripped 6 bases from V and 7 bases from J, with 16 bases between. The DNA of the CDR3 is TGTGCCAGCAGCAAAGAGGGGGGCAGGCAGCCCCAGCATTTT. It codes for CASSKEGGRQPQHF.

This clonotype was picked up many times. This beta chain represents an off-target read in a library built for alpha chains; its size is of limited meaning. V and J are TRBV7-2 and TRBJ2-5; 8 nucleotides agree with TRBD2. The CDR3 covers 16 residues. Trimming took 5 bases from V and 2 from J; bases not matched to a gene: 10. Germline CDR1 and CDR2: SGHTA and FQGNSA. CDR3: CASSRSLAGLQETQYF. The CDR3 DNA sequence: TGTGCCAGCAGCCGTTCGCTAGCGGGCTTACAAGAGACCCAGTACTTC.

This clonotype came up many times. This beta chain is off target for a library built for alpha chains, so its abundance means little. The chain couples TRBV12-3 or TRBV12-4 to TRBJ2-1; D uncertain. The CDR3 runs 15 residues. Trimming took off 6 bases at V and 7 bases at J, with 19 bases between the two ends. In DNA form, the CDR3 reads TGTGCCAGCAGCCGGACCCCTCCACACCCGAATGAGCAGTTCTTC. This encodes CASSRTPPHPNEQFF.

This clonotype was counted at least ten times. A library made for alpha chains picked up this beta chain off target, so its size means little. The genes are TRBV10-3 and TRBJ2-1, with 12 bases aligning to TRBD2. The junction had 9 bases not matched to a gene; V was cut back by 5 bases and J by 4 bases. The CDR3 contains 17 residues. Germline loops: CDR1 ENHRY, CDR2 SYGVKD. The CDR3 spells CAISPRLAGDAYNEQFF. CDR3 coding DNA: TGTGCCATCAGTCCCCGACTAGCGGGAGATGCGTACAATGAGCAGTTCTTC.

This clonotype occurred many times. Little can be read into the size of this beta chain, an off-target read in a library designed for alpha chains. The rearrangement links TRBV4-3 to TRBJ2-6; TRBD2 is a possible D gene (5 bases). Germline loops: CDR1 LGHNA, CDR2 YSLEER. Trimming removed 1 base at V and 1 base at J, with 17 bases between. The CDR3 is 19 residues long. CDR3 nucleotide sequence: TGCGCCAGCAGCCAAGTACGACTCACTTCGGGATCTGGGGCCAACGTCCTGACTTTC. Translated: CASSQVRLTSGSGANVLTF.

This clonotype was observed at least ten times. This beta chain is an off-target read within a library intended for alpha chains, so its frequency means little. The rearrangement joins TRBV29-1 to TRBJ2-5; no definite D call. Germline lookup yields CDR1 SQVTM and CDR2 ANQGSEA. The CDR3 is 12 amino acids. Trimming removed 2 bases from V and 7 bases from J, with 11 bases in between. The CDR3 region has the DNA TGCAGCGTTGAAACGACCCCCTCGACCCAGTACTTC. Its translation: CSVETTPSTQYF. Looking up the rest from reference TRBV29-1 and TRBJ2-5 gives the full variable domain: SAVISQKPSRDICQRGTSLTIQCQVDSQVTMMFWYRQQPGQSLTLIATANQGSEATYESGFVIDKFPISRPNLTFSTLTVSNMSPEDSSIYLCSVETTPSTQYFGPGTRLLVL.

In this sample, this clonotype is medium-sized. This beta chain represents an off-target read in a library built for alpha chains; its size is of limited meaning. The chain recombines TRBV29-1 with TRBJ1-1; weak D call: TRBD1 (6 bases). CDR1 is SQVTM, CDR2 ANQGSEA, per germline. CDR3 length: 13 residues. Trimming removed 3 bases from V and 3 bases from J, with 11 bases in between. In nucleotides, the CDR3 is TGCAGCGTTGACAGGGGAACGTACACTGAAGCTTTCTTT. Translated, it gives CSVDRGTYTEAFF.

Many counts were recorded for this clonotype. This beta chain lies outside the target of a library built for alpha chains; its clone size means little. The CDR3 protein is CASRYLGLAGGQETQYF. The CDR3 DNA follows: TGCGCCAGCAGATACCTCGGACTAGCGGGGGGCCAAGAGACCCAGTACTTC. The J gene is TRBJ2-5, the V gene TRBV5-1, with 14 positions matching TRBD2. With 5 bases clipped from V and 1 base from J, the junction kept 7 bases outside the gene matches. The CDR3 extends over 17 amino acids. Germline lookup yields CDR1 SGHRS and CDR2 YFSETQ.

Many counts were recorded for this clonotype. As an off-target read in a library built for alpha chains, this beta chain has a frequency of little significance. The J gene is TRBJ2-7, the V gene TRBV28, with TRBD2 identical over 11 bases. The CDR3 covers 14 residues. The V segment lost 7 bases and the J segment 2 bases; nucleotides outside the gene matches: 4. CDR1 and CDR2 from the germline V gene are MDHEN and SYDVKM. CDR3 loop: CASTLLAGAYEQYF. The CDR3, as DNA: TGTGCCAGCACTCTACTAGCGGGAGCCTACGAGCAGTACTTC.

This clonotype was seen many times. Because the library targeted alpha chains, this beta chain is an off-target read whose size means little. The chain has TRBV28 and TRBJ2-7; 10 nucleotides match TRBD1. The V segment lost 7 bases and the J segment 2 bases; nucleotides outside the gene matches: 8. This CDR3 region has 15 residues. Per the germline V gene, CDR1 is MDHEN and CDR2 is SYDVKM. As DNA, the CDR3 is TGTGCCAGCACCCGGGACAGGGGTTTTACCTACGAGCAGTACTTC. Its protein product is CASTRDRGFTYEQYF.

This clonotype was recorded many times. This beta chain is off target for a library built for alpha chains, so its abundance means little. The chain employs TRBV6-2 or TRBV6-3 and TRBJ1-1, with a possible D match to TRBD1 (6 bases). V was shortened by 2 bases and J by 4 bases, with 8 bases between the two germline ends. The CDR3 sequence is 13 residues long. The germline CDR1 and CDR2 sequences are MNHEY and SVGEGT. CDR3 in amino acids: CASSYEGGTEAFF. CDR3 coding DNA: TGTGCCAGCAGTTACGAGGGGGGCACTGAAGCTTTCTTT.

This clonotype was counted at least ten times. Since it is a stray read in a library aimed at alpha chains, this beta chain has a size that is not meaningful. The J gene is TRBJ2-2, the V gene TRBV29-1; 10 bases line up with TRBD2. Germline lookup yields CDR1 SQVTM and CDR2 ANQGSEA. The CDR3 runs to 14 residues. V lost 7 bases, J lost 8 bases, and 10 bases stayed unmatched. For the CDR3, the DNA is TGCAGCGCCCAACTAGCGGGGCGAGGGGGGGAGCTGTTTTTT. Protein product: CSAQLAGRGGELFF.

This clonotype was counted ten times or more. With the library built for alpha chains, this beta chain is off target and its frequency is not meaningful. The V gene is TRBV27, the J gene TRBJ1-2; possible D gene TRBD1, 6 bases. The V gene lost 8 bases and the J gene lost 4 bases, with 11 bases spanning the gap. The CDR3 has 12 residues. The germline V gene encodes CDR1 MNHEY and CDR2 SMNVEV (reference sequence). This chain's CDR3 is CASRTGLYGYTF. The CDR3 DNA sequence: TGTGCCAGCCGTACAGGGCTCTATGGCTACACCTTC.

This clonotype was picked up many times. Because the library targeted alpha chains, this beta chain is an off-target read whose size means little. The chain couples TRBV10-3 to TRBJ2-5; D is perhaps TRBD2 (6 bases). This CDR3 has 14 amino acids. CDR1 and CDR2 (germline): ENHRY, SYGVKD. The V end lost 3 bases, the J end lost 4 bases, and 12 bases lay between the germline ends. The CDR3 loop reads CAISDPTGGETQYF. The CDR3 DNA sequence: TGTGCCATCAGTGACCCCACCGGGGGAGAGACCCAGTACTTC.

Ten or more counts support this clonotype. The library was prepared for alpha chains; this beta chain is a stray read, so its frequency means little. The J gene is TRBJ2-1, the V gene TRBV20-1, with 9 bases identical to TRBD1. This CDR3 has 14 amino acids. Trimming cost V 4 bases and J 9 bases; bases outside gene matches: 10. Germline CDR1 and CDR2: DFQATT and SNEGSKA (reference sequence). This chain's CDR3 is CSAIRDRVSGEQFF. The CDR3 bases are TGCAGTGCTATCCGGGACAGGGTTTCGGGTGAGCAGTTCTTC.

This clonotype was picked up many times. Found in a library prepared for alpha chains, this beta chain is an off-target read, and its abundance has little meaning. This rearrangement joins TRBV3-1 to TRBJ2-2; 10 bases line up with TRBD2. Looked up from germline, CDR1 is LGHDT and CDR2 is YNNKEL (reference sequence). The CDR3 covers 16 residues. V lost 6 bases, J lost 4 bases, and 8 bases stayed unmatched. The DNA of the CDR3 is TGTGCCAGCAGTCCACTAGCGGGAAAGGGCACCGGGGAGCTGTTTTTT. Its protein is CASSPLAGKGTGELFF.

This clonotype has ten or more counts. Being off target in a library aimed at alpha chains, this beta chain has a size of little meaning. The CDR3 reads CASTGTGEGYEQFF. The CDR3 nucleotides read TGTGCCAGCACCGGGACAGGGGAAGGGTATGAGCAGTTCTTC. V gene TRBV6-1 combines with J gene TRBJ2-1, with 10 bases fitting TRBD1. The V and J ends lost 7 bases and 8 bases, in that order; junction bases with no gene match: 8. Per the germline V gene, CDR1 is MNHNS and CDR2 is SASEGT. The CDR3 runs 14 residues.

This clonotype was found many times. Since it is a stray read in a library aimed at alpha chains, this beta chain has a size that is not meaningful. V gene TRBV7-2 combines with J gene TRBJ2-2; the D gene is possibly TRBD2 (7 bases). CDR1 SGHTA and CDR2 FQGNSA come from the germline V gene. The CDR3 is made up of 18 amino acids. Trimming stripped 2 bases from V and 4 bases from J, with 20 bases between. The CDR3 is CASSLRCCGGSGTGELFF. The CDR3 coding sequence is TGTGCCAGCAGCTTAAGGTGTTGCGGGGGCTCCGGCACCGGGGAGCTGTTTTTT. The variable domain in full, completed from reference TRBV7-2 and TRBJ2-2, reads GAGVSQSPSNKVTEKGKDVELRCDPISGHTALYWYRQSLGQGLEFLIYFQGNSAPDKSGLPSDRFSAERTGGSVSTLTIQRTQQEDSAVYLCASSLRCCGGSGTGELFFGEGSRLTVL.

This clonotype occurred a few times. This beta chain is an off-target read within a library intended for alpha chains, so its frequency means little. The chain employs TRBV12-3 or TRBV12-4 and TRBJ2-7; 8 nucleotides align to TRBD1. This CDR3 has 15 amino acids. V was clipped by 6 bases and J by 2 bases; unmatched bases: 9. In DNA form, the CDR3 reads TGTGCCAGCAGACTGACCGGACAGGGAACCTACGAGCAGTACTTC. It codes for CASRLTGQGTYEQYF.